The present entry profiles one T cell receptor beta chain with its context. These data belong to a study of CD8 T cells in Susac syndrome. CDR3 length: 11 amino acids. Germline lookup yields CDR1 GTSNPN and CDR2 SVGIG (reference sequence). V was trimmed by 3 bases and J by 4 bases, leaving 4 bases between them. Random hexamers were used to reverse transcribe the RNA input (about 0.5 to 1 ug). TCRdb re-called the immunoSEQ multiplex PCR reads with MiXCR, one entry per CDR3 protein. The sample includes around 200,000 distinct CDR3 sequences, around 95% of them seen just once. The gene calls are TRBV30 and TRBJ1-3; D not certain. The TCR originated in a human donor with Susac syndrome. The specimen was CD4+ T cells from PBMCs. This CDR3 reads CAWRVGNTIYF. CDR3 nucleotides: TGTGCCTGGAGAGTGGGAAACACCATATATTTT.